The 9 T cell receptor beta chains below all came from one sample that was sequenced in a study of shared clonotypes between healthy human individuals. It was CD45RO-negative cells, positively selected for CCR7, that made up naive CD8 cells, with terminally differentiated effector memory CD45RA+ cells excluded. Profiling relied on immunoSEQ multiplex PCR, and the TCRdb table lists in-frame clones only, not all of them. The sample gives about 2.1 million clones, about 92% of which show up once; more than 1.5% is in the top ten. Sequencing was carried out using naive CD8+ T cells from PBMCs. The receptors here all came from a man in his late teens or twenties in good health. Some clones in this sample may be carry-over from other donors' samples.

J is TRBJ2-2 and V is TRBV14; D unresolved. Germline V gives CDR1 SGHDN, CDR2 FVKESK. The CDR3 totals 17 residues. V was clipped by 0 bases and J by 1 base, with 12 bases between them. CDR3 residues: CASSQDRLALNTGELFF. The CDR3 DNA follows: TGTGCCAGCAGCCAAGATCGATTAGCTTTGAACACCGGGGAGCTGTTTTTT.

CDR3: CSGTAETQYF. CDR3 coding DNA: TGCAGCGGTACGGCTGAGACCCAGTACTTC. The chain links TRBV29-1 to TRBJ2-5; D not resolved. Germline CDR1 reads SQVTM; CDR2 reads ANQGSEA. Trimming shortened V by 7 bases and J by 5 bases, and 8 bases separated the two germline ends. The length of the CDR3 is 10 residues.

This chain connects TRBV27 to TRBJ2-3; 10 bases fit TRBD2. CDR3 length equals 17 residues. Germline-derived CDR1 and CDR2 are MNHEY and SMNVEV (reference sequence). The ends lost 0 bases at V and 1 base at J; junction bases unmatched: 4. CDR3 loop: CASSLSTLAGGTDTQYF. The CDR3 DNA reads TGTGCCAGCAGTTTATCTACCCTAGCGGGGGGCACAGATACGCAGTATTTT.

The V gene is TRBV7-9, the J gene TRBJ2-1; 15 bases match TRBD2. V lost 5 bases, J lost 4 bases, and 6 bases stayed unmatched. In germline, CDR1 is SEHNR, CDR2 FQNEAQ (reference sequence). The CDR3 has 17 amino acids. The CDR3 is CASSDWTSGREYNEQFF. The CDR3 DNA reads TGTGCCAGCAGCGATTGGACTAGCGGGAGGGAATACAATGAGCAGTTCTTC.

The chain joins TRBV9 to TRBJ2-3; 8 bases match TRBD1. V lost 4 bases to trimming and J lost 2 bases; unmatched junction nucleotides: 9. This CDR3 spans 16 amino acids. The germline gives CDR1 SGDLS, CDR2 YYNGEE. CDR3 residues: CASSTIQGGATDTQYF. Here the CDR3 DNA reads TGTGCCAGCAGCACTATACAGGGGGGAGCCACAGATACGCAGTATTTT.

The rearrangement uses TRBV7-9 and TRBJ2-1, with 7 nucleotides matching TRBD2. The V gene's germline CDR1 is SEHNR and CDR2 FQNEAQ (reference sequence). This CDR3 spans 13 amino acids. The V gene end was trimmed by 5 bases and the J gene end by 15 bases; junction bases not matched to a gene: 13. CDR3 sequence (DNA): TGTGCCAGCAGCCATGTCGGGGGGAGACCCCCGTTCTTC. Translating it yields CASSHVGGRPPFF. The complete variable domain, with remaining parts taken from reference TRBV7-9 and TRBJ2-1, reads DTGVSQNPRHKITKRGQNVTFRCDPISEHNRLYWYRQTLGQGPEFLTYFQNEAQLEKSRLLSDRFSAERPKGSFSTLEIQRTEQGDSAMYLCASSHVGGRPPFFGPGTRLTVL.

This clone was detected a few times. The rearrangement joins TRBV11-2 to TRBJ1-4, with D tentatively TRBD1 (5 bases). Between the trimmed V and J ends, which lost 5 bases and 8 bases, there was a span of 15 bases. Germline V gives CDR1 SGHAT, CDR2 FQNNGV. CDR3 length equals 14 residues. CDR3 region: CASSPFGAIEKLFF. Here the CDR3 DNA reads TGTGCCAGCAGCCCCTTTGGGGCTATCGAAAAACTGTTTTTT.

The chain links TRBV19 to TRBJ1-1; the D is unclear. From germline, CDR1 is LNHDA and CDR2 SQIVND (reference sequence). The CDR3 spans 14 residues. V dropped 3 bases and J dropped 4 bases, with 12 bases sitting between them. The CDR3 here is CASSILVVGTEAFF. CDR3 in DNA: TGTGCCAGTAGTATCCTGGTAGTGGGCACTGAAGCTTTCTTT.

The chain links TRBV28 to TRBJ1-3; no reliable D call. This CDR3 is 12 amino acids long. Germline loops: CDR1 MDHEN, CDR2 SYDVKM. V was pared by 3 bases and J by 4 bases, with 4 bases between. In nucleotides, the CDR3 is TGTGCCAGCAGTTTGGAAGGAAACACCATATATTTT. Encoded protein: CASSLEGNTIYF.